Sequencing of this T cell receptor beta chain was carried out in a study of T cells in localized non-small cell lung cancer. General study results and limits: Compared with tumor, uninvolved adjacent lung displayed greater T cell clonality, ranking highest overall. Heterogeneity is still possible, as just one tumor region was sequenced. Paired adjacent lung recovered a median roughly 50 of the top 100 tumor clones. Prolonged overall survival went with higher T cell density in the blood.

Data came from immunoSEQ multiplex PCR; TCRdb stores just in-frame clones and leaves some out. This sample has under 25,000 clones, with about 88% found just once. On this clone: The antigen is unknown.

The input for sequencing was PBMCs, taken before any cancer treatment. The receptor was derived from a man aged 35 to 70 with stage II squamous cell lung carcinoma.

The CDR3 region has the DNA TGTGCCACGCGCGAGGGGGGAACTGAAGCTTTCTTT. The encoded protein is CATREGGTEAFF. The rearrangement uses TRBV2 and TRBJ1-1; weak D call: TRBD1 (6 bases). V dropped 10 bases and J dropped 5 bases, with 14 bases sitting between them. The CDR3 consists of 12 residues. Germline V gives CDR1 SNHLY, CDR2 FYNNEI.